This TCR beta chain was documented in a study of T cells expressing NK-cell markers. Turning to the study itself: Obtained from sorted CD3+CD56+NKG2C+, CD3+CD56+NKG2C- and CD3+CD56-NKG2C+ T cells were the TCR beta repertoires. Study findings and constraints: Roughly 1.0-7.0% of CD8+ T cells in several donors belonged to dominant NKG2C+ clonotypes.

As concerns this clonotype: Its antigen is not known.

CDR1 is DFQATT and CDR2 is SNEGSKA in the germline V gene (reference sequence). The CDR3 is 13 amino acids. What made the TCR beta cDNA was 5'RACE template switching with UMIs. TCRdb reprocessed the 5' RACE reads; each CDR3 protein has one entry and no DNA is given. This sample contains about 370,000 distinct CDR3 sequences. Sequences were obtained from blood T cells: a sorted CD56 or NKG2C T cell subset, CD4+ or CD8+ T cells, or bulk PBMC T cells (not recorded which). The chain couples TRBV20-1 to TRBJ2-5; as DNA is missing, the TRBD2 call by TCRdb cannot be tested. This receptor was obtained from a woman aged 50 to 60 in good health. CDR3 region: CSARFIRFETQYF.